This T cell receptor beta chain was sequenced for a study of CD8+ T cells in alopecia areata. The wider study: For 6 to 18 months, tofacitinib was taken, and 6 months off drug followed. Patients given treatment had severity scored by the percentage of scalp area affected. Study-level findings and limits: For lesional scalp, especially alopecia totalis/universalis, clonality was higher than in normal scalp.

Indicated treatment: oral pan-JAK inhibitor, 5-10 mg twice daily. The CDR3 has 17 amino acids. V was cut by 6 bases and J by 1 base, with 21 bases left in between. Germline CDR1 and CDR2: SNHLY and FYNNEI. RNA was extracted and reverse transcribed into cDNA as the sequencing template. TCRdb keeps only in-frame clones here, not all; method: immunoSEQ multiplex PCR. The table shows about 120,000 clones, with approximately 55% occurring only once. Of note for this clone: As yet, its antigen is unknown.

The TCR was taken from a human donor with alopecia areata. The sample here was CD4+ T cells sorted from blood, taken at week 24, from a patient treated with tofacitinib. The chain employs TRBV2 and TRBJ1-1; perhaps TRBD1 as D (6 bases). CDR3 loop: CASRLLGWGQKNTEAFF. CDR3 in DNA: TGTGCCAGCAGGCTCCTGGGTTGGGGACAAAAGAACACTGAAGCTTTCTTT.